A single sample gave rise to the 10 T cell receptor beta chains below, sequenced in a study of identical twins. From the 5' RACE reads, TCRdb called clonotypes with MiXCR, one entry per CDR3 protein. The sample shows roughly 1.6 million distinct CDR3 sequences, about 31% of them seen only once. Sequenced sample: cord blood. The receptors come from a newborn girl in good health.

J is TRBJ2-2 and V is TRBV4-2; 8 bases map to TRBD2. Losses at the gene ends were 4 bases for V and 7 bases for J; bases not matched to a gene: 17. The CDR3 extends over 18 amino acids. Germline CDR1 and CDR2: LGHNA and YNFKEQ. CDR3 DNA: TGTGCCAGCAGCCCCGGACTTAGGCCAGCGGGGGCGGGCGGGGAGCTGTTTTTT. As protein: CASSPGLRPAGAGGELFF.

This clonotype was seen a handful of times. The CDR3 DNA sequence: TGTGCCAGCAGCTTAGCCCGAGTCCAAAGCTCCTACAATGAGCAGTTCTTC. Protein product: CASSLARVQSSYNEQFF. This rearrangement joins TRBV7-9 to TRBJ2-1; D gene uncertain. V dropped 0 bases and J dropped 0 bases, with 12 bases sitting between them. Germline V gene sequence: CDR1 SEHNR, CDR2 FQNEAQ (reference sequence). CDR3 length equals 17 residues.

On this clonotype itself: No DNA is shown, since the ends of the CDR3 on it are uncertain; the CDR3 is the one TCRdb lists. V gene TRBV10-3 combines with J gene TRBJ2-5; the tabulated D call, TRBD2, remains unverified against the DNA. Inclusive of both ends, the CDR3 amounts to 14 amino acids. The germline CDR1 and CDR2 sequences are ENHRY and SYGVKD. CDR3 in amino acids: CAVGPGLGQETQYF.

This clonotype was detected a few times. The chain couples TRBV7-9 to TRBJ1-2, with D unresolved. From germline, CDR1 is SEHNR and CDR2 FQNEAQ (reference sequence). This CDR3 comprises 14 residues. The V gene lost 3 bases and the J gene lost 0 bases, with 8 bases spanning the gap. The CDR3 region is CASSLESANYGYTF. Written as DNA, the CDR3 is TGTGCCAGCAGCTTGGAGAGTGCTAACTATGGCTACACCTTC. Full variable domain (remainder filled in from reference TRBV7-9 and TRBJ1-2): DTGVSQNPRHKITKRGQNVTFRCDPISEHNRLYWYRQTLGQGPEFLTYFQNEAQLEKSRLLSDRFSAERPKGSFSTLEIQRTEQGDSAMYLCASSLESANYGYTFGSGTRLTVV.

This sequence joins TRBV20-1 and TRBJ2-7; TRBD1 matches at 7 bases. The CDR3 length is 13 residues. Germline V lookup: CDR1 DFQATT, CDR2 SNEGSKA (reference sequence). With V trimmed by 4 bases and J by 4 bases, 7 bases remained unmatched. CDR3 DNA: TGCAGTGCTACCGGGACAGTCCTTTACGAGCAGTACTTC. The encoded protein is CSATGTVLYEQYF.

This clonotype was found many times. The V and J genes are TRBV10-3 and TRBJ2-3, with 7 bases lining up with TRBD1. Trimming removed 3 bases from V and 2 bases from J; junction bases left unmatched: 2. The V gene's germline CDR1 is ENHRY and CDR2 SYGVKD. The CDR3 covers 14 residues. CDR3: CAISDRGNTDTQYF. The CDR3, as DNA: TGTGCCATCAGTGACAGGGGGAACACAGATACGCAGTATTTT.

The chain employs TRBV28 and TRBJ1-3, with D maybe TRBD1 (5 bases). This CDR3 has 18 amino acids. V gave up 3 bases and J gave up 0 bases, with 18 bases separating them. Germline CDR1 reads MDHEN; CDR2 reads SYDVKM. The CDR3 sequence is CASSFLNRPVPSGNTIYF. As DNA, the CDR3 is TGTGCCAGCAGTTTCCTAAACAGGCCCGTCCCCTCTGGAAACACCATATATTTT. Using reference TRBV28 and TRBJ1-3 for the parts outside the CDR3, the full variable domain is DVKVTQSSRYLVKRTGEKVFLECVQDMDHENMFWYRQDPGLGLRLIYFSYDVKMKEKGDIPEGYSVSREKKERFSLILESASTNQTSMYLCASSFLNRPVPSGNTIYFGEGSWLTVV.

This clonotype came up many times. The V and J genes are TRBV20-1 and TRBJ2-1; 9 bases align to TRBD2. The length of the CDR3 is 13 residues. V trimming: 3 bases; J trimming: 7 bases; junction bases outside the gene matches: 4. Germline V gives CDR1 DFQATT, CDR2 SNEGSKA (reference sequence). As DNA, the CDR3 is TGCAGTGCTAGGGGACTAGCCGGTAATGAGCAGTTCTTC. This gives the protein CSARGLAGNEQFF.

The sample holds a few counts of this clonotype. The chain joins TRBV20-1 to TRBJ2-4; 8 positions match TRBD2. From germline, CDR1 is DFQATT and CDR2 SNEGSKA (reference sequence). The CDR3 sequence is 14 residues long. V lost 3 bases to trimming and J lost 2 bases; unmatched junction nucleotides: 3. The CDR3 reads CSASGRASKNIQYF. The CDR3 nucleotides read TGCAGTGCTAGCGGGAGGGCCTCCAAAAACATTCAGTACTTC.

This clonotype was counted only a few times. J is TRBJ2-3 and V is TRBV7-2; no firm D call. Trimming removed 1 base from V and 7 bases from J, with 9 bases in between. Germline CDR1 reads SGHTA; CDR2 reads FQGNSA. This CDR3 spans 13 amino acids. CDR3 in DNA: TGTGCCAGCAGCTTAGTTTCCTCTCATACGCAGTATTTT. Protein product: CASSLVSSHTQYF.